The rows below give T cell receptor beta chains drawn from one sample of a study of identical twins. TCRdb reprocessed the 5' RACE reads via MiXCR and lists one record per CDR3 protein. Among 690,000 or so distinct CDR3 sequences listed, 8.5% to 9.5% were seen once. These data were also filed under a second study, of yellow fever vaccine responses in identical twins.

Sample: PBMCs. The receptors stem from a young woman in good health. CDR3s include the opening cysteine and the closing phenylalanine or tryptophan. The D gene is left open where the match is weak. The size entry is marked missing in some rows and otherwise reads once, few, many or a size class.

d_call	v_call	clone_size	j_call	cdr3_aa	cdr3_nt
TRBD2	TRBV28	NA	TRBJ2-7	CASTHHERDYPYEQYF	TGTGCCAGCACCCACCATGAGAGGGACTATCCCTACGAGCAGTACTTC
TRBD1	TRBV7-8	NA	TRBJ2-3	CASSYRQGAYTQYF	TGTGCCAGCAGCTACCGACAGGGGGCATATACGCAGTATTTT
NA	TRBV2	NA	TRBJ2-7	CASSESGIEQYF	TGTGCCAGCAGTGAATCTGGGATCGAGCAGTACTTC
TRBD2	TRBV6-1	many	TRBJ2-5	CASRSGTTHQETQYF	TGTGCCAGCAGATCCGGGACTACCCATCAAGAGACCCAGTACTTC
TRBD1	TRBV12-3/TRBV12-4	NA	TRBJ2-6	CASTSGGPGANVLTF	TGTGCCAGCACCTCAGGGGGCCCAGGGGCCAACGTCCTGACTTTC
TRBD2	TRBV5-1	few	TRBJ2-1	CASSGGLAAYF	TGCGCCAGCAGCGGGGGACTAGCGGCCTACTTC
NA	TRBV20-1	few	TRBJ2-5	CCARDLEGPHRWETQYF	TGCTGTGCTAGAGATCTAGAAGGGCCTCATAGGTGGGAGACCCAGTACTTC
NA	TRBV3-1	NA	TRBJ2-7	CASSQEPLMRNEQYF	TGTGCCAGCAGCCAAGAGCCTTTGATGCGCAACGAGCAGTACTTC
NA	TRBV6-5	many	TRBJ2-2	CASSYVEGTGELFF	TGTGCCAGCAGTTACGTTGAGGGCACCGGGGAGCTGTTTTTT
TRBD1	TRBV3-1	many	TRBJ2-5	CASSPRDRGGETQYF	TGTGCCAGCAGCCCCCGGGACAGGGGTGGAGAGACCCAGTACTTC
NA	TRBV27	NA	TRBJ1-4	CASKSLTSYEKLFF	TGTGCCAGCAAATCCCTTACATCCTATGAAAAACTGTTTTTT
TRBD1	TRBV6-2/TRBV6-3	NA	TRBJ2-5	CASSFPVGDRVLEETQYF	TGTGCCAGCAGTTTCCCGGTGGGGGACAGGGTACTAGAAGAGACCCAGTACTTC
TRBD1	TRBV27	few	TRBJ1-2	CASSSPPRQGAGSYGYTF	TGTGCCAGCAGTTCACCTCCCCGACAGGGGGCGGGGAGCTATGGCTACACCTTC
TRBD2	TRBV4-2	few	TRBJ2-5	CASSQGGSGKRETQYF	TGTGCCAGCAGCCAAGGAGGTAGCGGGAAGCGAGAGACCCAGTACTTC
NA	TRBV2	NA	TRBJ2-1	CASSEAGDEQFF	TGTGCCAGCAGTGAAGCGGGAGATGAGCAGTTCTTC
NA	TRBV7-2	many	TRBJ1-2	CASSLPGHYGYTF	TGTGCCAGCAGCCTCCCAGGGCACTATGGCTACACCTTC
TRBD2	TRBV6-2/TRBV6-3	many	TRBJ2-7	CATEGLAYEQYF	TGTGCCACCGAGGGACTAGCTTACGAGCAGTACTTC
TRBD1	TRBV6-5	NA	TRBJ2-3	CASRLDRVFDTQYF	TGTGCCAGCCGACTCGACAGGGTTTTCGATACGCAGTATTTT
NA	TRBV5-1	many	TRBJ2-7	CASSSRDDYEQYF	TGCGCCAGCAGCTCCAGGGACGACTACGAGCAGTACTTC
TRBD1	TRBV4-3	many	TRBJ2-7	CASSQYRGSYEQYF	TGTGCCAGCAGCCAATACAGGGGCTCCTACGAGCAGTACTTC
NA	TRBV30	few	TRBJ2-7	CAWNPGSSSYEQYF	TGTGCCTGGAACCCGGGGTCTAGCTCCTACGAGCAGTACTTC
NA	TRBV9	NA	TRBJ2-3	CASSVNSGLSTDTQYF	TGTGCCAGCAGCGTTAATAGCGGCCTGAGCACAGATACGCAGTATTTT
TRBD2	TRBV27	NA	TRBJ2-1	CASSLFGGGYNEQFF	TGTGCCAGCAGTTTATTCGGGGGGGGGTACAATGAGCAGTTCTTC
TRBD2	TRBV7-2	NA	TRBJ2-7	CASSLAGLGDEQYF	TGTGCCAGCAGCTTAGCGGGACTAGGCGACGAGCAGTACTTC
NA	TRBV15	many	TRBJ2-5	CATSLTGLKTQYF	TGTGCCACCTCCCTCACAGGCCTGAAGACCCAGTACTTC
TRBD2	TRBV24-1	few	TRBJ2-5	CATRDPGGETQYF	TGTGCCACCAGGGACCCGGGGGGAGAGACCCAGTACTTC
NA	TRBV27	few	TRBJ2-7	CASSLLPEAYEQYF	TGTGCCAGCAGTTTACTCCCTGAGGCCTACGAGCAGTACTTC
NA	TRBV6-5	NA	TRBJ2-1	CASSYSRTVGNEQFF	TGTGCCAGCAGTTACTCAAGGACTGTGGGGAATGAGCAGTTCTTC
NA	TRBV3-1	NA	TRBJ2-1	CASQGTYNEQFF	TGTGCCAGCCAAGGGACGTACAATGAGCAGTTCTTC
NA	TRBV27	many	TRBJ1-6	CASSLGSGNSPLHF	TGTGCCAGCAGTTTAGGGAGCGGAAATTCACCCCTCCACTTT
TRBD1	TRBV7-9	NA	TRBJ1-2	CASSYPWDRDYGYTF	TGTGCCAGCAGCTACCCCTGGGACAGGGACTATGGCTACACCTTC
TRBD1	TRBV6-1	few	TRBJ1-5	CASNQGGGSQPQHF	TGTGCCAGCAACCAGGGGGGTGGAAGTCAGCCCCAGCATTTT
NA	TRBV20-1	few	TRBJ2-3	CSAPSLPPDTQYF	TGCAGTGCCCCCAGCCTTCCGCCAGATACGCAGTATTTT
NA	TRBV3-1	NA	TRBJ2-5	CASSQLPGGLLHETQYF	TGTGCCAGCAGCCAACTACCTGGCGGGCTACTCCATGAGACCCAGTACTTC
TRBD2	TRBV6-5	many	TRBJ2-3	CASSYLAGGTDTQYF	TGTGCCAGCAGTTACTTAGCGGGAGGCACAGATACGCAGTATTTT
NA	TRBV5-1	many	TRBJ2-3	CASRGLTSADTQYF	TGCGCCAGCAGAGGACTAACTTCGGCAGATACGCAGTATTTT
TRBD1	TRBV6-1	NA	TRBJ1-6	CASSTTGRDSPLHF	TGTGCCAGCAGTACGACAGGGCGAGATTCACCCCTCCACTTT
TRBD2	TRBV6-5	few	TRBJ2-1	CASSYRASGRIDNEQFF	TGTGCCAGCAGTTATCGGGCTAGCGGGAGGATCGACAATGAGCAGTTCTTC
TRBD2	TRBV29-1	few	TRBJ2-3	CSVEAGGSTDTQYF	TGCAGCGTTGAAGCGGGGGGTAGCACAGATACGCAGTATTTT
NA	TRBV28	NA	TRBJ2-1	CASSLLGAMYNEQFF	TGTGCCAGCAGTTTATTGGGGGCCATGTACAATGAGCAGTTCTTC
TRBD1	TRBV18	NA	TRBJ2-1	CASSHRTGFRNEQFF	TGTGCCAGCTCGCACAGGACAGGGTTCAGGAATGAGCAGTTCTTC
NA	TRBV20-1	NA	TRBJ2-7	CSARDPAVIGQYF	TGCAGTGCTAGAGATCCGGCAGTTATAGGGCAGTACTTC